The clone carrying this TCR beta chain was picked up a small number of times. The antigen is unknown. TCRdb independently ran MiXCR on the reads; one entry per CDR3 protein. The sample holds some 940,000 distinct CDR3 sequences, less than 35% seen once. V lost 3 bases, J lost 1 base, and 12 bases lay in between. The CDR3 has 15 amino acids. Per the germline V gene, CDR1 is LGHDT and CDR2 is YNNKEL (reference sequence). The record originates from a study of T cell repertoires in cytomegalovirus infection. Study overall: It was the public TCR beta signatures that indicated both CMV infection and matching HLA type. Study-level points and caveats: Dominating the ex vivo response were TCR beta clonotypes that were CMV-specific and HLA-C-restricted. Summed public TCR beta family frequency identified CMV carriers bearing the relevant HLA.

The sequenced sample was cultured CD8+ T cells from PBMCs, obtained from culture after CMV antigen stimulation. The TCR was taken from a human donor in good health (CMV status not recorded). Some clones in this sample may be carry-over from other donors' samples. This chain connects TRBV3-1 to TRBJ1-1; the D is unclear. The DNA of the CDR3 is TGTGCCAGCAGCCACCCCCGAGAGGGGAACACTGAAGCTTTCTTT. Its translation: CASSHPREGNTEAFF.